This passage covers 4 T cell receptor beta chains from one sample sequenced in a study of T cell responses to AZD1222 COVID-19 vaccine (dated by TCRdb to the early 2020s). In light of the paper, this sample's time point label describes: about 28 days (+/-7) after the second vaccine dose. Libraries were made using the immunoSEQ multiplex PCR assay. TCRdb took this table from immuneACCESS and kept in-frame rearrangements with V and J called. Such tables lack part of the clones; where checked against another copy, unresolved V genes explain under half of the gap, and the rest is unexplained. This sample gives roughly 110,000 clones in total; roughly 87% of them show up just once. The leading ten clones occupy around 4.9% of the sample. The sample consisted of peripheral blood, taken 28 days after the second AZD1222 dose. The receptors derive from an adult who received the AZD1222 COVID-19 vaccine.

This rearrangement joins TRBV28 to TRBJ1-1, with 9 nucleotides matching TRBD1. After removal of 6 bases from V and 1 base from J, the junction contained 6 bases not matched to a gene. Germline CDR1 is MDHEN and CDR2 is SYDVKM. The CDR3 runs to 15 residues. CDR3 in amino acids: CASRIQGAKNTEAFF. The CDR3 coding sequence is TGTGCCAGCAGGATACAGGGGGCCAAGAACACTGAAGCTTTCTTT.

The table lists this clone with a count of one. Other DNA sequences of this sample code for an identical CDR3. The gene calls are TRBV7-2 and TRBJ2-5, with 7 positions matching TRBD1. From germline, CDR1 is SGHTA and CDR2 FQGNSA. The CDR3 totals 14 residues. V shed 1 base and J 2 bases; nucleotides not matched to a gene: 1. The CDR3 nucleotides are TGTGCCAGCAGCTTAGGGACAGGACAAGAGACCCAGTACTTC. Its translation is CASSLGTGQETQYF.

V is TRBV6-2 or TRBV6-3 and J is TRBJ2-7, with 7 positions matching TRBD1. The CDR3 consists of 16 residues. The germline V gene encodes CDR1 MNHEY and CDR2 SVGEGT. V was clipped by 6 bases and J by 0 bases; unmatched bases: 11. The CDR3 is CASSLPTGRGSYEQYF. The CDR3 region has the DNA TGTGCCAGCAGCTTGCCGACAGGGAGAGGCTCCTACGAGCAGTACTTC.

The chain carries TRBV7-9 and TRBJ2-7, with D perhaps matching TRBD2 (6 bases). The CDR3 totals 12 residues. Germline V gene sequence: CDR1 SEHNR, CDR2 FQNEAQ (reference sequence). Trimming removed 5 bases from V and 5 bases from J, with 10 bases in between. The CDR3 nucleotides read TGTGCCAGCAGCCTCGGGGAGGACGAGCAGTACTTC. Residues: CASSLGEDEQYF.